These 21 T cell receptor beta chains came from one sample sequenced in a study of blood T cell repertoires in COVID-19. Measured with immunoSEQ multiplex PCR; TCRdb has only the in-frame clones, and not every one. The table records under 70,000 clones, 80% of them present only once. Input material: peripheral blood. The receptors here all came from a human donor in a cohort sampled during active COVID-19.

The rearrangement uses TRBV9 and TRBJ2-2, with 12 bases aligning to TRBD1. V shed 5 bases and J 7 bases; nucleotides not matched to a gene: 6. The CDR3 runs 15 residues. The germline V gene encodes CDR1 SGDLS and CDR2 YYNGEE. This chain's CDR3 is CASSGDRGRIGELFF. CDR3 bases: TGTGCCAGCAGTGGGGACAGGGGGCGCATCGGGGAGCTGTTTTTT.

This sequence joins TRBV10-3 and TRBJ2-7, with TRBD1 matching over 11 bases. Looked up from germline, CDR1 is ENHRY and CDR2 is SYGVKD. The CDR3 spans 15 residues. After removal of 6 bases from V and 7 bases from J, the junction contained 11 bases not matched to a gene. CDR3 nucleotides: TGTGCCATCAGCGCCGGGACAGGGGGAATCGGGGAGCAGTACTTC. Protein product: CAISAGTGGIGEQYF.

The genes are TRBV7-2 and TRBJ2-7; 13 positions match TRBD2. V shed 5 bases, J shed 7 bases, and the junction held 8 bases outside the gene matches. The CDR3 sequence is 15 residues long. Germline loops: CDR1 SGHTA, CDR2 FQGNSA. Here the CDR3 DNA reads TGTGCCAGCAGCCCAACTAGCGGGAGGGTGGGGGAGCAGTACTTC. Protein: CASSPTSGRVGEQYF.

V and J are TRBV5-6 and TRBJ2-7; TRBD2 is a possible D gene (6 bases). Germline CDR1 and CDR2: SGHDT and YYEEEE. V lost 4 bases and J 5 bases, leaving 19 bases between the germline ends. The CDR3 sequence is 15 residues long. CDR3 residues: CASSPTGTSLHEQYF. For the CDR3, the DNA is TGTGCCAGCAGCCCCACCGGGACTTCCCTCCACGAGCAGTACTTC. The entire variable domain, with the rest obtained from reference TRBV5-6 and TRBJ2-7, is as follows: DAGVTQSPTHLIKTRGQQVTLRCSPKSGHDTVSWYQQALGQGPQFIFQYYEEEERQRGNFPDRFSGHQFPNYSSELNVNALLLGDSALYLCASSPTGTSLHEQYFGPGTRLTVT.

This chain uses TRBV30 with TRBJ2-1, with a tentative D call TRBD1 (5 bases). Deletions cut 5 bases from V and 5 bases from J, with 10 bases between. This CDR3 has 12 amino acids. Germline-derived CDR1 and CDR2 are GTSNPN and SVGIG (reference sequence). The CDR3 region has the DNA TGTGCCTGGGGGGCTTCGAACAATGAGCAGTTCTTC. Translation: CAWGASNNEQFF.

The chain employs TRBV13 and TRBJ1-1; no clear D gene. This CDR3 is 15 amino acids long. The germline V gene has CDR1 PRHDT and CDR2 FYEKMQ (reference sequence). Trimming removed 0 bases from V and 1 base from J, with 9 bases in between. CDR3 protein: CASSLGLQRNTEAFF. The CDR3 region has the DNA TGTGCCAGCAGCTTAGGCCTACAGAGGAACACTGAAGCTTTCTTT.

The V and J genes are TRBV27 and TRBJ1-1; D unclear. The CDR3 is 14 residues long. Germline assignment: CDR1 MNHEY and CDR2 SMNVEV (reference sequence). V was clipped by 2 bases and J by 1 base, with 8 bases between them. The CDR3 DNA follows: TGTGCCAGCAGTTTAAATCCGGGGAACACTGAAGCTTTCTTT. Translation gives CASSLNPGNTEAFF.

The rearrangement uses TRBV6-2 or TRBV6-3 and TRBJ2-7; TRBD2 might be the D (6 bases). Germline CDR1 and CDR2: MNHEY and SVGEGT. Trimming cost V 3 bases and J 6 bases, with 12 bases left between them. The CDR3 has 13 residues. The CDR3 DNA reads as TGTGCCAGCAGTTATTGGTTGGAGGGCGAGCAGTACTTC. Translation gives CASSYWLEGEQYF.

V and J are TRBV19 and TRBJ1-5, with D uncertain. Germline V gene lookup returns CDR1 LNHDA and CDR2 SQIVND (reference sequence). V was shortened by 8 bases and J by 6 bases, with 17 bases between the two germline ends. CDR3 length: 14 residues. The CDR3 region is CASLDSASGQPQHF. The CDR3 nucleotides read TGTGCCAGTCTAGACTCAGCGAGTGGTCAGCCCCAGCATTTT. The complete variable domain, with remaining parts taken from reference TRBV19 and TRBJ1-5, reads DGGITQSPKYLFRKEGQNVTLSCEQNLNHDAMYWYRQDPGQGLRLIYYSQIVNDFQKGDIAEGYSVSREKKESFPLTVTSAQKNPTAFYLCASLDSASGQPQHFGDGTRLSIL.

In its sample, this clone was seen a few times. The DNA of the CDR3 is TGTGCCAGCAGCTTGGCCGGGGTAACCTACGAGCAGTACTTC. It encodes CASSLAGVTYEQYF. The chain couples TRBV5-4 to TRBJ2-7; possibly TRBD2 for D (5 bases). The germline V and J ends were trimmed by 0 bases and 2 bases, with 9 bases remaining between them. This CDR3 comprises 14 residues. Per the germline V gene, CDR1 is SGHNT and CDR2 is YYREEE (reference sequence).

The genes are TRBV4-3 and TRBJ2-2, with TRBD2 matching over 7 bases. The V and J ends lost 8 bases and 1 base, in that order; junction bases with no gene match: 10. The CDR3 length is 16 residues. Germline CDR1 and CDR2: LGHNA and YSLEER. The CDR3 coding sequence is TGCGCCAGCCGCGGCGGGAGATCTCAGAACACCGGGGAGCTGTTTTTT. Protein product: CASRGGRSQNTGELFF.

V gene TRBV23-1 combines with J gene TRBJ2-1; 9 bases agree with TRBD2. TRBV23-1 is filed as an ORF, its function uncertain. The CDR3 is made up of 16 amino acids. V trimming: 2 bases; J trimming: 6 bases; junction bases outside the gene matches: 8. The CDR3 DNA is TGCGCCAGCAGTCAAAGAGGCGGGAGGGCCACCAATGAGCAGTTCTTC. Translation gives CASSQRGGRATNEQFF.

This clone was picked up one time. This sequence joins TRBV4-2 and TRBJ1-1; the D is unclear. Germline V gene sequence: CDR1 LGHNA, CDR2 YNFKEQ. Trimming removed 2 bases from V and 3 bases from J, with 13 bases in between. This CDR3 comprises 15 residues. The chain's CDR3 is CASSQRTARDTEAFF. The CDR3 DNA reads TGTGCCAGCAGCCAACGGACGGCGAGGGACACTGAAGCTTTCTTT.

The J gene is TRBJ2-7, the V gene TRBV4-3, with D perhaps TRBD1 (5 bases). Germline CDR1 LGHNA, CDR2 YSLEER. This CDR3 has 13 residues. Trimming shortened V by 2 bases and J by 1 base, and 6 bases separated the two germline ends. This CDR3 reads CASSQQGSYEQYF. CDR3 bases: TGCGCCAGCAGCCAACAGGGTTCCTACGAGCAGTACTTC.

This chain links TRBV5-1 with TRBJ1-4; a possible D gene is TRBD1 (6 bases). Germline V gene lookup returns CDR1 SGHRS and CDR2 YFSETQ. V dropped 2 bases and J dropped 7 bases, with 15 bases sitting between them. The CDR3 contains 15 residues. The chain's CDR3 is CASSFGGAGGEKLFF. In DNA form, the CDR3 reads TGCGCCAGCAGCTTCGGGGGGGCCGGGGGTGAAAAACTGTTTTTT.

This chain uses TRBV19 with TRBJ1-1; D is possibly TRBD1 (6 bases). CDR3 size: 14 residues. V was clipped by 6 bases and J by 1 base, with 12 bases between them. Germline assignment: CDR1 LNHDA and CDR2 SQIVND (reference sequence). The CDR3 region has the DNA TGTGCCAGTAGACAGACGGGACAGAACACTGAAGCTTTCTTT. Translated: CASRQTGQNTEAFF.

V gene TRBV29-1 combines with J gene TRBJ2-1, with D perhaps TRBD2 (5 bases). This CDR3 is 13 amino acids long. Germline V gene sequence: CDR1 SQVTM, CDR2 ANQGSEA. V was trimmed by 5 bases and J by 0 bases, leaving 8 bases between them. The CDR3 DNA is TGCAGCGTTTGGAGGAACTCCTACAATGAGCAGTTCTTC. Translated: CSVWRNSYNEQFF.

This chain connects TRBV11-3 to TRBJ2-7, with TRBD1 as a possible D gene (5 bases). The length of the CDR3 is 14 residues. From germline, CDR1 is SGHNT and CDR2 YENEEA. Between the trimmed V and J ends, which lost 7 bases and 1 base, there was a span of 14 bases. The CDR3 coding sequence is TGTGCCAGCAAGAAAAGGACACCATCCTACGAGCAGTACTTC. As protein: CASKKRTPSYEQYF.

This clone was recorded a few times. Other DNA variants within this sample encode the same CDR3. The genes are TRBV9 and TRBJ2-1; weak D call: TRBD2 (6 bases). CDR1 and CDR2 (germline): SGDLS, YYNGEE. V shed 0 bases and J shed 5 bases, with 9 bases lying between them. The CDR3 totals 14 residues. CDR3 sequence reads: CASSVDGRDNEQFF. The CDR3 DNA reads as TGTGCCAGCAGCGTAGACGGGAGAGACAATGAGCAGTTCTTC.

V and J are TRBV5-1 and TRBJ1-1, with 10 bases identical to TRBD1. The CDR3 runs to 15 residues. The germline V gene has CDR1 SGHRS and CDR2 YFSETQ. The trim removed 0 bases at V and 6 bases at J, leaving 5 bases unmatched. The CDR3 DNA reads TGCGCCAGCAGCTTGGCCGGGACAGGGGCGTCTGAAGCTTTCTTT. Protein: CASSLAGTGASEAFF.

The chain links TRBV28 to TRBJ1-2, with a tentative D call TRBD1 (6 bases). The germline V gene encodes CDR1 MDHEN and CDR2 SYDVKM. The CDR3 length is 15 residues. V was trimmed by 1 base and J by 1 base, leaving 10 bases between them. The CDR3 is CASSLSVRGNYGYTF. The DNA for the CDR3 is TGTGCCAGCAGTTTATCGGTCAGGGGTAACTATGGCTACACCTTC.